The rows below give T cell receptor beta chains drawn from one sample of a study of response to subunit inactivated influenza vaccine. In TCRdb, the RT-PCR reads were re-called with MiXCR into one record per CDR3 protein. The sample lists about 540,000 distinct CDR3 sequences, approximately 22% occurring once. These data also featured in a second study, about T cells expressing NK-cell markers.

The source was CD4+ T cells sorted from PBMCs, collected roughly 12 days after vaccination. These receptors all come from a man aged 50-60 years who received an inactivated influenza vaccine. Both conserved end residues are part of each CDR3. Each record gives: V gene, clone size, J gene, CDR3 protein. Clone sizes are given selectively: once, few, many, or a class where the clone is expanded.

TRBV4-1	few	TRBJ2-4	CASSQEMGIQYF
TRBV7-2	.	TRBJ2-1	CASSLWGQSNNEQFF
TRBV5-1	few	TRBJ2-2	CASSFVLAGATGELFF
TRBV5-1	.	TRBJ2-7	CASSGGEFPYEQYF
TRBV11-1	.	TRBJ2-2	CASSTADKGRLNTGELFF
TRBV7-2	.	TRBJ1-4	CASSEASGHGEKLFF
TRBV7-6	few	TRBJ2-3	CASSSEGSGGIDTQYF
TRBV28	few	TRBJ2-7	CASTSGALSYEQYF
TRBV20-1	.	TRBJ2-7	CSVTGATYEQYF
TRBV20-1	few	TRBJ1-5	CSASRGLLGQNQPQHF
TRBV18	.	TRBJ2-5	CASSTYRDGTQYF
TRBV29-1	many	TRBJ1-2	CSVGTSGATLSGYTF
TRBV20-1	few	TRBJ1-4	CSAQPAEKLFF
TRBV18	.	TRBJ1-5	CASSPRGGEYQPQHF
TRBV5-1	few	TRBJ2-3	CASSTNSRGSTDTQYF
TRBV18	few	TRBJ2-1	CASSSSYSGMGYNEQFF
TRBV7-9	.	TRBJ2-2	CASSLAGAYTGELFF
TRBV18	.	TRBJ2-2	CASSPLEYAGELFF
TRBV6-5	.	TRBJ2-2	CASSANTGELFF
TRBV20-1	.	TRBJ1-1	CSARPPGGYTEAFF
TRBV4-1	.	TRBJ1-4	CASSHPGLSNEKLFF
TRBV28	few	TRBJ2-2	CASSSGGLRTGELFF
TRBV29-1	many	TRBJ1-2	CSVLNSTGGYTF
TRBV27	.	TRBJ2-7	CASSLDPSGKYEQYF
TRBV6-2/TRBV6-3	few	TRBJ2-3	CASSYLRETTDTQYF
TRBV20-1	few	TRBJ2-2	CSALEGPNTGELFF
TRBV7-7	few	TRBJ2-5	CASSLMGSQETQYF
TRBV28	few	TRBJ2-3	CASSRPGPRADTQYF
TRBV12-3/TRBV12-4	.	TRBJ2-1	CASSFRPDNEQFF
TRBV7-2	.	TRBJ2-5	CASSLMGAAQETQYF
TRBV5-1	.	TRBJ2-2	CASSGGHTANTGELFF
TRBV29-1	few	TRBJ2-7	CSVERRNRQGLYEQYF
TRBV5-1	few	TRBJ2-1	CASSLALAGVYEQFF
TRBV5-5	few	TRBJ2-1	CASSFNFRSSYNEQFF
TRBV6-5	.	TRBJ2-3	CASSYSLAVGTDTQYF
TRBV6-5	.	TRBJ1-4	CASSYQSDRGREKLFF
TRBV4-3	once	TRBJ2-1	CASSQGRGGQGISDEQFF
TRBV28	.	TRBJ1-4	CASSLTGQGDEKLFF
TRBV7-2	many	TRBJ1-2	CASSLTVTGGRYGYTF
TRBV7-9	.	TRBJ1-3	CASSPPGNTIYF
TRBV5-1	.	TRBJ2-7	CASSPWPGASSYEQYF
TRBV7-2	.	TRBJ2-7	CASNVVAGGGYEQYF
TRBV4-3	.	TRBJ1-4	CASSQPVEGPATNEKLFF
TRBV5-1	many	TRBJ2-7	CASSGGLDEQYF
TRBV18	.	TRBJ1-1	CASSLSAEAFF
TRBV12-3/TRBV12-4	many	TRBJ2-5	CASSFQGARETQYF
TRBV15	.	TRBJ2-3	CATSRGQLVTDTQYF
TRBV5-1	.	TRBJ1-3	CASSFGPSGNTIYF
TRBV7-2	many	TRBJ2-3	CASSRLAGAADTQYF
TRBV7-2	few	TRBJ2-5	CASSFSSGEETQYF
TRBV5-4	once	TRBJ1-1	CASSLAGRDVAEAFF
TRBV7-9	.	TRBJ2-5	CASSLLADKETQYF
TRBV12-3/TRBV12-4	.	TRBJ2-1	CASSDRGRGEQFF
TRBV18	few	TRBJ2-2	CASSPIEEGTGELFF
TRBV7-3	few	TRBJ2-5	CASSQRGLAGETQYF
TRBV20-1	.	TRBJ1-2	CSASWGVLGGYTF
TRBV7-9	.	TRBJ1-2	CASSLNGGSYGYTF
TRBV30	few	TRBJ2-1	CAWSGSLGEQFF
TRBV12-5	.	TRBJ2-3	CASGPSGGDTQYF